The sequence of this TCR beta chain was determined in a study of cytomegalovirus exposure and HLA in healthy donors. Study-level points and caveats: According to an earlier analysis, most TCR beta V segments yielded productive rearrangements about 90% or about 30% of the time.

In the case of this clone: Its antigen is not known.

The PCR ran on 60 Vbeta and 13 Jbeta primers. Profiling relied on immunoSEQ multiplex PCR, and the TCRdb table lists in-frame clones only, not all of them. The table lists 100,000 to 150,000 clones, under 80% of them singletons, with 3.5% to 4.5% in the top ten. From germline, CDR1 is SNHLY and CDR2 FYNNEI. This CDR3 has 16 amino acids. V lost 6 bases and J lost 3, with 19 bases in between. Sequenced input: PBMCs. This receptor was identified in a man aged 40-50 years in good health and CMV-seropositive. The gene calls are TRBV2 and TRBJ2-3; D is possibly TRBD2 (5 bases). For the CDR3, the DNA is TGTGCCAGCAGCGGGGTGGGGTTCGGGGAAACAGATACGCAGTATTTT. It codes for CASSGVGFGETDTQYF.